Presented here are 14 T cell receptor beta chains from one specimen sequenced in a study of spatial heterogeneity in lung cancer (dated by TCRdb to between 2018 and 2021). Libraries were built with 5' RACE. The instrument was a NextSeq 500. The public sequencing data were trimmed at Q25 with fastp and processed into clonotypes with MiXCR by TCRdb, which kept only in-frame beta chains. Rows are unified per CDR3 protein, each entry keeping the most common DNA and genes. Here the sample has 35,000 to 45,000 distinct CDR3 sequences; roughly 5% occur a single time. Approximately 25% of the sample is in the top ten clones. The meaning of the sample's time point label: sample taken at primary tumor resection. TCR sequencing used whole RNA extracted from tumor and nontumor lung tissue, or from cryopreserved PBMC samples, without cell sorting. Material: PBMCs, obtained at surgery. Receptors were obtained from a female donor with early-stage non-small cell lung cancer.

J is TRBJ1-6 and V is TRBV7-8, with 8 bases identical to TRBD1. This CDR3 spans 17 amino acids. The V segment lost 6 bases and the J segment 3 bases; nucleotides outside the gene matches: 10. Germline CDR1 SGHVS, CDR2 FQNEAQ. DNA of the CDR3: TGTGCCAGCAGAGCAATGGCAGGGGGCTTCTATAATTCACCCCTCCACTTT. It yields the protein CASRAMAGGFYNSPLHF. Variable domain in full (rest from reference TRBV7-8 and TRBJ1-6): GAGVSQSPRYKVAKRGQDVALRCDPISGHVSLFWYQQALGQGPEFLTYFQNEAQLDKSGLPSDRFFAERPEGSVSTLKIQRTQQEDSAVYLCASRAMAGGFYNSPLHFGNGTRLTVT.

This clonotype has ten or more counts. This chain links TRBV12-5 with TRBJ1-1; D gene uncertain. Trimming left V 5 bases short and J 3 bases short, with 19 bases between. The CDR3 length is 16 residues. In germline, CDR1 is LGHNT, CDR2 FRNRAP. The CDR3 DNA reads TGTGCTAGTGGTGACCATAGCGCGGGGTTCGACACTGAAGCTTTCTTT. This gives the protein CASGDHSAGFDTEAFF.

This clonotype has a count of ten or more. The chain employs TRBV5-1 and TRBJ1-6; D perhaps matches TRBD1 (5 bases). Trimming removed 4 bases from V and 7 bases from J, with 15 bases in between. Germline lookup yields CDR1 SGHRS and CDR2 YFSETQ. The CDR3 extends over 15 amino acids. CDR3 sequence: CASSVSRGSNSPLHF. The CDR3 bases are TGCGCCAGCAGCGTATCCCGGGGGTCAAATTCACCCCTCCACTTT.

This clonotype was detected many times. The chain has TRBV5-6 and TRBJ1-4, with 7 nucleotides matching TRBD1. The CDR3 has 14 residues. CDR1 and CDR2 from the germline V gene are SGHDT and YYEEEE. Trimming at V came to 3 bases and at J to 7 bases, leaving 6 bases not matched to a gene. The CDR3 bases are TGTGCCAGCAGCTACAGGGGAGGGGGTGAAAAACTGTTTTTT. Translating it yields CASSYRGGGEKLFF.

In its sample, this clonotype was seen many times. The rearrangement joins TRBV5-6 to TRBJ1-4, with unresolved D. Trimming shortened V by 5 bases and J by 5 bases, and 13 bases separated the two germline ends. The CDR3 has 14 amino acids. Germline V gene lookup returns CDR1 SGHDT and CDR2 YYEEEE. CDR3 residues: CASSFKVMNEKLFF. For the CDR3, the DNA is TGTGCCAGCAGTTTTAAGGTTATGAATGAAAAACTGTTTTTT. The full variable domain, completed using reference TRBV5-6 and TRBJ1-4, is DAGVTQSPTHLIKTRGQQVTLRCSPKSGHDTVSWYQQALGQGPQFIFQYYEEEERQRGNFPDRFSGHQFPNYSSELNVNALLLGDSALYLCASSFKVMNEKLFFGSGTQLSVL.

The chain is built from TRBV28 and TRBJ1-6; D might be TRBD1 (5 bases). The CDR3 runs 12 residues. The V end was cut by 7 bases, the J end by 13 bases, with 14 bases between. Germline lookup yields CDR1 MDHEN and CDR2 SYDVKM. The CDR3 coding sequence is TGTGCCAGCACCCACAGGACAACTCCCCTCCACTTT. It translates to CASTHRTTPLHF.

At least ten counts were recorded for this clonotype. J is TRBJ2-4 and V is TRBV14, with a weak D call TRBD2 (7 bases). Trimming took 4 bases from V and 13 from J, leaving 14 bases between them. Germline V gene sequence: CDR1 SGHDN, CDR2 FVKESK. The CDR3 is 12 amino acids. DNA of the CDR3: TGTGCCAGCAGCCCCGCGGGGGCCGTGCAGTACTTC. Its translation: CASSPAGAVQYF.

This clonotype has a handful of counts. The chain couples TRBV5-1 to TRBJ1-5; D may be TRBD1 (6 bases). This CDR3 comprises 14 residues. V gave up 4 bases and J gave up 2 bases, with 10 bases separating them. Germline CDR1 reads SGHRS; CDR2 reads YFSETQ. The CDR3 here is CASSDGGGNQPQHF. DNA of the CDR3: TGCGCCAGCAGCGACGGGGGCGGCAATCAGCCCCAGCATTTT.

For this clonotype: The junction departs from germline at one end; a sequencing error may be responsible. The chain uses TRBV11-1 and TRBJ2-2, with TRBD1 matching over 7 bases. The CDR3 is 16 residues long. The germline V gene has CDR1 SGHAT and CDR2 FQDESV (reference sequence). CDR3 DNA: TGTGCCAGCAGCTTAGGACAGGGTGGGAACACCAGGGAGCTGTTTTTT. It specifies CASSLGQGGNTRELFF.

This clonotype has a handful of counts. The chain has TRBV30 and TRBJ2-1; possible D gene TRBD1, 5 bases. CDR3 size: 12 residues. Germline V CDR1 and CDR2: GTSNPN, SVGIG (reference sequence). V was cut by 5 bases and J by 7 bases, with 12 bases left in between. CDR3 bases: TGTGCCTGGGGGGCCCTGAGGAATGAGCAGTTCTTC. This translates into CAWGALRNEQFF.

This clonotype has a count of ten or more. The chain joins TRBV20-1 to TRBJ1-3; possibly TRBD1 for D (5 bases). V lost 2 bases, J lost 0 bases, and 14 bases lay in between. Looked up from germline, CDR1 is DFQATT and CDR2 is SNEGSKA (reference sequence). The CDR3 has 16 amino acids. The CDR3: CSARKNTGVSGNTIYF. DNA for the CDR3: TGCAGTGCTAGAAAAAATACAGGAGTCTCTGGAAACACCATATATTTT.

Many counts were recorded for this clonotype. The chain uses TRBV5-1 and TRBJ2-5; 8 nucleotides match TRBD1. The germline V gene encodes CDR1 SGHRS and CDR2 YFSETQ. The V and J ends lost 0 bases and 7 bases, in that order; junction bases with no gene match: 5. The CDR3 runs to 14 residues. The CDR3 protein is CASSLATGEATQYF. For the CDR3, the DNA is TGCGCCAGCAGCTTGGCGACAGGGGAGGCGACCCAGTACTTC. The full variable domain, completed using reference TRBV5-1 and TRBJ2-5, is KAGVTQTPRYLIKTRGQQVTLSCSPISGHRSVSWYQQTPGQGLQFLFEYFSETQRNKGNFPGRFSGRQFSNSRSEMNVSTLELGDSALYLCASSLATGEATQYFGPGTRLLVL.

This clonotype showed up many times. This chain links TRBV12-3 or TRBV12-4 with TRBJ1-1; no clear D. Trimming took off 3 bases at V and 1 base at J, with 9 bases between the two ends. The CDR3 runs 14 residues. CDR3 region: CASSFGRRNTEAFF. The CDR3 DNA sequence: TGTGCCAGCAGTTTTGGGCGGAGGAACACTGAAGCTTTCTTT.

At least ten counts were recorded for this clonotype. This chain links TRBV6-6 with TRBJ2-7; D is unresolved. The V and J ends lost 1 base and 5 bases respectively, with 18 bases between them. Germline loops: CDR1 MNHNY, CDR2 SVGAGI (reference sequence). The CDR3 has 16 residues. CDR3 region: CASSYFVSGFQNEQYF. The CDR3 bases are TGTGCCAGCAGTTACTTTGTATCCGGGTTCCAAAACGAGCAGTACTTC.